This is a list of T cell receptor beta chains from one sample in a study of blood T cells in healthy people across ages. TCRdb independently ran MiXCR on the 5' RACE reads; one entry per CDR3 protein. This sample carries more than 800,000 distinct CDR3 sequences, less than 35% of them seen once, and the ten largest clones take around 15%. The specimen was blood. These receptors came from a woman older than 75 in good health. CDR3s include the opening cysteine and the closing phenylalanine or tryptophan. The D gene is left open where the match is weak. The size of a clone is reported for some rows only, either as once, few or many, or as a class for expanded clones.

d_call | j_call | clone_size | v_call | cdr3_nt | cdr3_aa
TRBD2 | TRBJ2-1 | many | TRBV7-2 | TGTGCCAGCAGCTTAGACGGTAGGCTAGCGGGGCAGTTCTTC | CASSLDGRLAGQFF
TRBD1 | TRBJ2-7 | many | TRBV7-2 | TGTGCCAGCAGCTTGGGGACAGGGGGAGGGGAGCAGTACTTC | CASSLGTGGGEQYF
- | TRBJ1-4 | - | TRBV12-3/TRBV12-4 | TGTGCCAGCAGTTTATGGCCGATAAATGAAAAACTGTTTTTT | CASSLWPINEKLFF
- | TRBJ2-3 | many | TRBV6-5 | TGTGCCAGCAGTTACTCAGGGGGGGGCGGCACAGATACGCAGTATTTT | CASSYSGGGGTDTQYF
TRBD1 | TRBJ2-6 | many | TRBV20-1 | TGCAGTGCTACGTACAGGGGGTCTGGGGCCAACGTCCTGACTTTC | CSATYRGSGANVLTF
- | TRBJ1-1 | - | TRBV21-1 | TGTGCCAGCAGCACGGGGCACCCGAACACTGAAGCTTTCTTT | CASSTGHPNTEAFF
TRBD1 | TRBJ1-1 | - | TRBV12-3/TRBV12-4 | TGTGCCAGCACCCCGGGGAGGGGGCGGGGGAACACTGAAGCTTTCTTT | CASTPGRGRGNTEAFF
TRBD2 | TRBJ2-1 | - | TRBV4-3 | TGCGCCAGCAGCCAAGAAAGGACTAGCGGTGCATATGAGCAGTTCTTC | CASSQERTSGAYEQFF
- | TRBJ1-6 | - | TRBV6-6 | TGTGCCAGCACGGCACGGACAGTTAATTCACCCCTCCACTTT | CASTARTVNSPLHF
- | TRBJ2-5 | - | TRBV5-1 | TGCGCCAGCAGCTTGGTGAGCGCACTCGGCCAAGAGACCCAGTACTTC | CASSLVSALGQETQYF
TRBD1 | TRBJ1-1 | - | TRBV6-5 | TGTGCCAGCAGGCCCCGCGGGGGACAGGGTGCTGAAGCTTTCTTT | CASRPRGGQGAEAFF
TRBD2 | TRBJ2-1 | many | TRBV12-3/TRBV12-4 | TGTGCCAGCAGAGGTAGCGGGGGGGCCGGTTACAATGAGCAGTTCTTC | CASRGSGGAGYNEQFF
- | TRBJ1-6 | many | TRBV2 | TGTGCCAGCAGTGAAAATTCACCCCTCCACTTT | CASSENSPLHF
TRBD2 | TRBJ2-1 | many | TRBV7-9 | TGTGCCAGCACAAAGACTAGCGGGGGGTCCAGCTCCTACAATGAGCAGTTCTTC | CASTKTSGGSSSYNEQFF
- | TRBJ2-5 | few | TRBV19 | TGTGCCAGTAGGATAGTCGGCAGAGGGACCCAGTACTTC | CASRIVGRGTQYF
- | TRBJ1-2 | many | TRBV29-1 | TGCAGCGTTGAAGCCGCGGACTACTACACCTTC | CSVEAADYYTF